The 31 T cell receptor beta chains in this list originate from one sample, sequenced in a study of blood T cell repertoires in COVID-19. Profiled with immunoSEQ multiplex PCR; TCRdb holds only in-frame clones, not every one. The data contain approximately 250,000 clones, around 80% of them singletons. Specimen: peripheral blood. The receptors were gathered from a woman between 40 and 55 years old who had recovered from COVID-19.

V is TRBV19 and J is TRBJ2-1, with 11 bases matching TRBD2. This CDR3 has 16 residues. J lost 0 bases, V lost 5 bases, and 3 bases had no gene match. Germline CDR1 and CDR2: LNHDA and SQIVND (reference sequence). The CDR3 loop is CASSLAGGLSYNEQFF. CDR3 bases: TGTGCCAGTAGTCTAGCGGGGGGTCTCTCCTACAATGAGCAGTTCTTC.

This chain joins TRBV4-3 and TRBJ2-1, with 7 bases matching TRBD2. The CDR3 consists of 11 residues. V dropped 4 bases and J dropped 9; count of bases not matched to a gene: 0. Germline CDR1 and CDR2: LGHNA and YSLEER. In DNA, the CDR3 is TGCGCCAGCAGCCGGGGGGGTGAGCAGTTCTTC. Protein product: CASSRGGEQFF.

The CDR3 sequence is CASSYSSRGSNQPQHF. In nucleotides, the CDR3 is TGTGCCAGCAGTTACTCCTCCAGGGGTAGCAATCAGCCCCAGCATTTT. The V gene is TRBV6-2 or TRBV6-3, the J gene TRBJ1-5; D may be TRBD1 (6 bases). CDR3 length: 16 residues. V dropped 0 bases and J dropped 0 bases, with 9 bases sitting between them. Germline V gives CDR1 MNHEY, CDR2 SVGEGT.

This clone came up a few times. This chain uses TRBV29-1 with TRBJ1-2, with 8 bases aligning to TRBD1. The CDR3 sequence is 14 residues long. Germline CDR1 reads SQVTM; CDR2 reads ANQGSEA. Germline trimming cut 6 bases from V and 7 bases from J; bases unmatched to any gene: 13. In nucleotides, the CDR3 is TGCAGCGTCGCCCGGGACAGGAGGGGAGGTGGCTACACCTTC. The encoded protein is CSVARDRRGGGYTF.

The CDR3 is CASRDRTNEKLFF. The CDR3 coding sequence is TGCGCCAGCAGGGACAGGACTAATGAAAAACTGTTTTTT. V usage is TRBV10-2 and J usage is TRBJ1-4, with 7 bases fitting TRBD1. The germline gives CDR1 WSHSY, CDR2 SAAADI. This CDR3 spans 13 amino acids. J lost 2 bases, V lost 6 bases, and 0 bases had no gene match.

The gene calls are TRBV5-6 and TRBJ2-6; no reliable D call. In germline, CDR1 is SGHDT, CDR2 YYEEEE. Trimming left V 1 base short and J 1 base short, with 6 bases between. The CDR3 consists of 15 residues. CDR3 in DNA: TGTGCCAGCAGCTTGTACTATTCTGGGGCCAACGTCCTGACTTTC. This gives the protein CASSLYYSGANVLTF.

Only one count was recorded for this clone. This sequence joins TRBV6-6 and TRBJ2-4; 8 nucleotides agree with TRBD1. The CDR3 is 19 amino acids. V trimming: 5 bases; J trimming: 0 bases; junction bases outside the gene matches: 15. Per the germline V gene, CDR1 is MNHNY and CDR2 is SVGAGI (reference sequence). The CDR3 DNA reads as TGTGCCAGCAGTCCCGACAGGGGTCAGTTACTTCTAGCCAAAAACATTCAGTACTTC. Translation: CASSPDRGQLLLAKNIQYF.

As for this clone: The sample contains more than one DNA sequence encoding this CDR3. This sequence joins TRBV9 and TRBJ1-3; D not resolved. There are 14 residues in the CDR3. Germline V CDR1 and CDR2: SGDLS, YYNGEE. Trimming left V 4 bases short and J 0 bases short, with 8 bases between. The CDR3 protein is CASSPGTSGNTIYF. The CDR3 DNA reads as TGTGCCAGCAGCCCAGGAACCTCTGGAAACACCATATATTTT.

The chain joins TRBV29-1 to TRBJ2-7; 10 bases are a match to TRBD1. The CDR3 is made up of 12 amino acids. Trimming at V came to 4 bases and at J to 6 bases, leaving 3 bases not matched to a gene. Germline values: CDR1 SQVTM, CDR2 ANQGSEA. This CDR3 is CSVGTGGPEQYF. The CDR3 DNA reads TGCAGCGTTGGGACAGGGGGTCCCGAGCAGTACTTC.

This sequence joins TRBV7-8 and TRBJ1-1, with D unresolved. The CDR3 has 13 residues. Per the germline V gene, CDR1 is SGHVS and CDR2 is FQNEAQ. V was trimmed by 1 base and J by 1 base, leaving 4 bases between them. The CDR3 bases are TGTGCCAGCAGCTTAGGTCGGAACACTGAAGCTTTCTTT. This encodes CASSLGRNTEAFF.

This clone was counted once. The chain recombines TRBV5-6 with TRBJ1-2; the D is unclear. The V gene's germline CDR1 is SGHDT and CDR2 YYEEEE. The CDR3 sequence is 12 residues long. Trimming removed 1 base at V and 4 bases at J, with 5 bases between. CDR3 sequence reads: CASSLYSYGYTF. For the CDR3, the DNA is TGTGCCAGCAGCTTGTACAGCTATGGCTACACCTTC.

The chain employs TRBV6-5 and TRBJ1-4, with TRBD1 identical over 7 bases. The V gene's germline CDR1 is MNHEY and CDR2 SVGAGI. This CDR3 region has 13 residues. Losses at the gene ends were 7 bases for V and 7 bases for J; bases not matched to a gene: 6. The DNA for the CDR3 is TGTGCCAGCATCGACCCAGGGGGTGAAAAACTGTTTTTT. Its translation: CASIDPGGEKLFF.

This chain links TRBV11-2 with TRBJ2-2, with D perhaps TRBD2 (7 bases). The V and J ends lost 0 bases and 5 bases respectively, with 10 bases between them. The germline V gene has CDR1 SGHAT and CDR2 FQNNGV. CDR3 size: 15 residues. CDR3 amino acids: CASSLERGLTGELFF. In DNA form, the CDR3 reads TGTGCCAGCAGCTTAGAGCGGGGGCTGACCGGGGAGCTGTTTTTT.

The rearrangement joins TRBV29-1 to TRBJ2-3; no firm D call. Germline V gene data show CDR1 as SQVTM and CDR2 as ANQGSEA. Trimming took off 0 bases at V and 4 bases at J, with 8 bases between the two ends. CDR3 size: 13 residues. This chain's CDR3 is CSVEEVRPDTQYF. CDR3 DNA: TGCAGCGTTGAAGAGGTCAGGCCAGATACGCAGTATTTT.

A note on this clone: The sample has other DNA sequences that encode this CDR3 too. V is TRBV7-2 and J is TRBJ2-5; no clear D. The CDR3 consists of 12 residues. V was clipped by 3 bases and J by 4 bases, with 6 bases between them. CDR1 and CDR2 (germline): SGHTA, FQGNSA. CDR3: CASSLVRETQYF. The DNA for the CDR3 is TGTGCCAGCAGCTTGGTTAGAGAGACCCAGTACTTC.

This rearrangement joins TRBV6-5 to TRBJ2-7; 9 bases match TRBD1. In germline, CDR1 is MNHEY, CDR2 SVGAGI. The CDR3 has 16 amino acids. J lost 2 bases, V lost 0 bases, and 5 bases had no gene match. The chain's CDR3 is CASSYSLDRGPYEQYF. The CDR3 DNA reads as TGTGCCAGCAGTTACTCTTTGGACAGGGGACCCTACGAGCAGTACTTC.

The count of this clone is one. V and J are TRBV4-2 and TRBJ2-3; 9 bases are shared with TRBD2. Trimming at V came to 0 bases and at J to 2 bases, leaving 3 bases not matched to a gene. Germline V CDR1 and CDR2: LGHNA, YNFKEQ. The CDR3 has 16 residues. The CDR3 here is CASSQDSGGVTDTQYF. The CDR3 coding sequence is TGTGCCAGCAGCCAAGATAGCGGGGGAGTCACAGATACGCAGTATTTT.

The gene calls are TRBV3-1 (or the pseudogene TRBV3-2) and TRBJ1-2; TRBD1 matches at 10 bases. The CDR3 length is 17 residues. The V gene end was trimmed by 4 bases and the J gene end by 1 base; junction bases not matched to a gene: 9. Germline V gene data show CDR1 as LGHDT and CDR2 as YNNKEL (reference sequence). DNA for the CDR3: TGTGCCAGCAGCCGCCAACCGGGACAGGGGCTTAACTATGGCTACACCTTC. Translating it yields CASSRQPGQGLNYGYTF.

This chain links TRBV15 with TRBJ2-2; no firm D call. The CDR3 is made up of 13 amino acids. Germline lookup yields CDR1 LNHNV and CDR2 YYDKDF (reference sequence). V dropped 3 bases and J dropped 1 base, with 3 bases sitting between them. Written as DNA, the CDR3 is TGTGCCACCAGCAGTCTGAACACCGGGGAGCTGTTTTTT. Amino acid sequence: CATSSLNTGELFF.

This sequence joins TRBV2 and TRBJ1-2; D remains unclear. Germline CDR1 and CDR2: SNHLY and FYNNEI. The CDR3 has 14 amino acids. The ends were cut back, 2 bases at V and 7 bases at J, with 14 bases in the middle. CDR3 region: CASSEYGNLGGYTF. DNA of the CDR3: TGTGCCAGCAGTGAATACGGGAACCTGGGTGGCTACACCTTC.

This clone was recorded once. The chain joins TRBV5-1 to TRBJ1-4, with TRBD1 matching 8 bases. This CDR3 is 16 amino acids long. Germline CDR1 SGHRS, CDR2 YFSETQ. After removal of 0 bases from V and 8 bases from J, the junction contained 9 bases not matched to a gene. The CDR3 coding sequence is TGCGCCAGCAGCTTGGAGCCGCAGGGGGCAGGGGAAAAACTGTTTTTT. Translation gives CASSLEPQGAGEKLFF.

This clone was detected only once. The V call is TRBV3-1 (or the pseudogene TRBV3-2), the J call TRBJ2-7, with 9 nucleotides matching TRBD1. The CDR3 covers 15 residues. The V gene's germline CDR1 is LGHDT and CDR2 YNNKEL (reference sequence). The V and J ends lost 1 base and 3 bases, in that order; junction bases with no gene match: 4. CDR3 sequence (DNA): TGTGCCAGCAGCCAAGGGACAGGGGCTTTCTACGAGCAGTACTTC. Translating gives CASSQGTGAFYEQYF.

This chain joins TRBV19 and TRBJ1-3; D might be TRBD1 (5 bases). Germline V gives CDR1 LNHDA, CDR2 SQIVND (reference sequence). This CDR3 spans 17 amino acids. The V end was cut by 5 bases, the J end by 0 bases, with 17 bases between. The CDR3 is CASSLTLRQFSGNTIYF. CDR3 sequence (DNA): TGTGCCAGTAGTCTTACCTTAAGACAGTTCTCTGGAAACACCATATATTTT.

This clone was detected only once. The chain couples TRBV7-8 to TRBJ1-6; 10 bases are a match to TRBD1. Germline-derived CDR1 and CDR2 are SGHVS and FQNEAQ. The CDR3 length is 14 residues. V lost 5 bases, J lost 7 bases, and 2 bases stayed unmatched. The CDR3 loop reads CASSQGQGNSPLHF. The CDR3 region has the DNA TGTGCCAGCAGCCAGGGACAGGGGAATTCACCCCTCCACTTT.

V is TRBV2 and J is TRBJ2-3; no clear D. V lost 0 bases and J 5 bases, leaving 9 bases between the germline ends. The germline CDR1 and CDR2 sequences are SNHLY and FYNNEI. This CDR3 contains 14 residues. The CDR3 here is CASSEARSLDTQYF. In DNA, the CDR3 is TGTGCCAGCAGTGAAGCGCGTTCGTTAGATACGCAGTATTTT.

V usage is TRBV10-3 and J usage is TRBJ2-7; TRBD1 matches at 9 bases. This CDR3 contains 14 residues. Germline V gives CDR1 ENHRY, CDR2 SYGVKD. The V gene end was trimmed by 5 bases and the J gene end by 2 bases; junction bases not matched to a gene: 4. CDR3 in amino acids: CAISYGTGTYEQYF. The CDR3 DNA is TGTGCCATCAGTTACGGGACAGGGACCTACGAGCAGTACTTC.

V is TRBV29-1 and J is TRBJ2-1, with D tentatively TRBD1 (5 bases). The V gene lost 6 bases and the J gene lost 4 bases, with 13 bases spanning the gap. CDR3 length equals 13 residues. CDR1 and CDR2 (germline): SQVTM, ANQGSEA. CDR3 sequence (DNA): TGCAGCGTCCGAGACAGAATATACAATGAGCAGTTCTTC. Translation: CSVRDRIYNEQFF.

As for this clone: Other DNA sequences in this specimen translate into the identical CDR3. Written as DNA, the CDR3 is TGCGCCAGCAGCGAGGGGGCCTCCTACGAGCAGTACTTC. This codes for CASSEGASYEQYF. The rearrangement links TRBV5-1 to TRBJ2-7; TRBD1 agrees at 7 bases. V shed 4 bases and J 0 bases; nucleotides not matched to a gene: 1. Germline CDR1 and CDR2: SGHRS and YFSETQ. The CDR3 has 13 residues.

J is TRBJ2-5 and V is TRBV2; the D gene is possibly TRBD1 (6 bases). V was cut by 6 bases and J by 4 bases, with 15 bases left in between. From germline, CDR1 is SNHLY and CDR2 FYNNEI. The CDR3 contains 14 residues. CDR3 amino acids: CASSAYTGIETQYF. The CDR3 DNA reads as TGTGCCAGCAGCGCCTATACAGGGATAGAGACCCAGTACTTC.

The chain links TRBV6-6 to TRBJ1-1; D possibly corresponds to TRBD1 (6 bases). This CDR3 region has 15 residues. Germline V lookup: CDR1 MNHNY, CDR2 SVGAGI (reference sequence). V lost 1 base to trimming and J lost 5 bases, with 14 bases between them. In nucleotides, the CDR3 is TGTGCCAGCAGTTACTTGGACAGCCCATCGACTGAAGCTTTCTTT. Translating it yields CASSYLDSPSTEAFF.

V is TRBV5-8 and J is TRBJ1-5, with 7 nucleotides matching TRBD1. The CDR3 has 15 residues. Trimming cost V 0 bases and J 3 bases; bases outside gene matches: 3. Germline V CDR1 and CDR2: SGHTS, YDEGEE. The CDR3 nucleotides read TGTGCCAGCAGCTTGGGACAGGGTTACAATCAGCCCCAGCATTTT. It specifies CASSLGQGYNQPQHF.